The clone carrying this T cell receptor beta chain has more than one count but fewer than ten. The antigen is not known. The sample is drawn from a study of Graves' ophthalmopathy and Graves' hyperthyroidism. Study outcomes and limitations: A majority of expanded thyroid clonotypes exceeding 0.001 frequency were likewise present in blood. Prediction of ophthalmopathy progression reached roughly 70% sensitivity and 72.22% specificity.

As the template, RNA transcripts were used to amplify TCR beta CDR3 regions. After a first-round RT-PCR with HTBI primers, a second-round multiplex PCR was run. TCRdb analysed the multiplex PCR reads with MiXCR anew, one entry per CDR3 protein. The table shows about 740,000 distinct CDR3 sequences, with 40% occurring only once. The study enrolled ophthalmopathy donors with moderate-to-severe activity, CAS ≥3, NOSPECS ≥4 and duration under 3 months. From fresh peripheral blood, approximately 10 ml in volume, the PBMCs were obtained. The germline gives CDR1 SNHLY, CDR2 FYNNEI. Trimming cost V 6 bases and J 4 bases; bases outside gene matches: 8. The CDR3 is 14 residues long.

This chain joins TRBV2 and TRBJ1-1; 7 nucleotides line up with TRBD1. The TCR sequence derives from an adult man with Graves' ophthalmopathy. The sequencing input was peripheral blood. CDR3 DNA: TGTGCCAGCAGGGAGCCGACAGGGTTCACTGAAGCTTTCTTT. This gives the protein CASREPTGFTEAFF.